The clone carrying this TCR beta chain was observed a handful of times. Its antigen remains unknown. Every donor had blood drawn once into heparin, around 100 mL on average. CD45RO/CCR7/CD25/CD127/CD95/CD27 staining was used to isolate CD4+ naive, central memory, regulatory and stem cell-like memory cells by sorting. This record belongs to a study of beta chain features in type 1 diabetes. Across the study: When patients were set against healthy donors, age, gender and cell yields were similar.

The V and J ends lost 0 bases and 5 bases, in that order; junction bases with no gene match: 2. The CDR3 length is 14 residues. Germline CDR1 and CDR2: SGDLS and YYNGEE. Sequenced material consisted of expressed TCRB transcripts (all of the isolated RNA was reverse transcribed). The repertoire was sequenced with immunoSEQ multiplex PCR; TCRdb's copy has only in-frame clones and lacks some. The sample yields 300,000 to 400,000 clones, 9.3% seen once. Overall study findings and caveats: The naive, central memory and Treg TCRB repertoires showed an apparent similarity that was greater among patients than among healthy donors. Moderate but significant shortening of TCRB CDR3s was recorded in all four CD4+ subsets from Type 1 diabetes patients.

Sequencing was carried out using central memory CD4+ T cells from blood. This TCR was recovered from a man aged 25-40 years with type 1 diabetes. The chain couples TRBV9 to TRBJ2-5, with 9 bases that match TRBD1. The DNA of the CDR3 is TGTGCCAGCAGCGTAGAAGACAGGGGGGAGACCCAGTACTTC. This codes for CASSVEDRGETQYF.